The clone carrying this T cell receptor beta chain was detected once. These data are taken from a study of T cell responses to AZD1222 COVID-19 vaccine. Clones were read by immunoSEQ multiplex PCR, and TCRdb kept only the in-frame ones, dropping some. The repertoire has about 160,000 clones, about 93% of them found once; the top ten carry under 4%. V was clipped by 5 bases and J by 2 bases, with 9 bases between them. In germline, CDR1 is SQVTM, CDR2 ANQGSEA. The CDR3 length is 12 residues. This TCR came from an adult who received the AZD1222 COVID-19 vaccine. The chain carries TRBV29-1 and TRBJ1-2, with a tentative D call TRBD1 (6 bases). Sequencing used peripheral blood, obtained 28 days after the second AZD1222 dose. DNA for the CDR3: TGCAGCGTTCAAACAGGGAACTATGGCTACACCTTC. The encoded protein is CSVQTGNYGYTF.